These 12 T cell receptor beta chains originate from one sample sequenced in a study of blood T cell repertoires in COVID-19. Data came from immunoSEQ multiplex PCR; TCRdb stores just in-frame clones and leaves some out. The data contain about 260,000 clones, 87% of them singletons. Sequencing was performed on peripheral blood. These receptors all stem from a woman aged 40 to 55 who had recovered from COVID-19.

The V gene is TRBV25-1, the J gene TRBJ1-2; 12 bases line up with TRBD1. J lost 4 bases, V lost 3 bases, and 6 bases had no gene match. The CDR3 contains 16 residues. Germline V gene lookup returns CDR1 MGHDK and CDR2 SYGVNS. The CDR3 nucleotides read TGTGCCAGCAGTGACGGGACAGGGGGCGACGGCTATGGCTACACCTTC. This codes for CASSDGTGGDGYGYTF.

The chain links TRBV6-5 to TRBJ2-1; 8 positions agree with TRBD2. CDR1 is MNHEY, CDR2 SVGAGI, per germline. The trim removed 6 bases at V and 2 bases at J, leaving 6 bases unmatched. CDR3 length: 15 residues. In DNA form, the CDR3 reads TGTGCCAGCAGGGGGCGGGGGGCAGCCTACAATGAGCAGTTCTTC. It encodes CASRGRGAAYNEQFF.

Here the CDR3 reads CAISAPRGQGQLSYEQYF. CDR3 coding DNA: TGTGCCATCAGTGCCCCACGTGGTCAGGGACAGCTCTCCTACGAGCAGTACTTC. The V gene is TRBV10-3, the J gene TRBJ2-7, with 7 positions matching TRBD1. The length of the CDR3 is 18 residues. The trim removed 4 bases at V and 0 bases at J, leaving 15 bases unmatched. Germline assignment: CDR1 ENHRY and CDR2 SYGVKD.

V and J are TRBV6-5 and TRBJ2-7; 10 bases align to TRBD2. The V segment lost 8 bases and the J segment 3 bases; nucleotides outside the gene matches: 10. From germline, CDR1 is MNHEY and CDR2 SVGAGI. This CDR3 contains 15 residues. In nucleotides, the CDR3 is TGTGCCAGCTCCCAGCAACTAGCGGGGTTCTACGAGCAGTACTTC. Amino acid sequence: CASSQQLAGFYEQYF.

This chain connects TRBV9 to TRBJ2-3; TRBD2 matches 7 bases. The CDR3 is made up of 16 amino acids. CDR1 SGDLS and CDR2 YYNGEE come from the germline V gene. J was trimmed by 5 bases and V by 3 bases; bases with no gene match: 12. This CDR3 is CASSAEAGRLGDTQYF. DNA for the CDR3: TGTGCCAGCAGCGCAGAAGCGGGGAGGCTGGGAGATACGCAGTATTTT. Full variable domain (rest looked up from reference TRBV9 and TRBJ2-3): DSGVTQTPKHLITATGQRVTLRCSPRSGDLSVYWYQQSLDQGLQFLIQYYNGEERAKGNILERFSAQQFPDLHSELNLSSLELGDSALYFCASSAEAGRLGDTQYFGPGTRLTVL.

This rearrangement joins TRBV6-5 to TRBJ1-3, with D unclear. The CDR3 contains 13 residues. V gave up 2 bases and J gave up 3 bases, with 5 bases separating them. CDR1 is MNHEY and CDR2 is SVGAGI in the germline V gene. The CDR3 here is CASSYNSGNTIYF. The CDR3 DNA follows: TGTGCCAGCAGTTACAACAGTGGAAACACCATATATTTT.

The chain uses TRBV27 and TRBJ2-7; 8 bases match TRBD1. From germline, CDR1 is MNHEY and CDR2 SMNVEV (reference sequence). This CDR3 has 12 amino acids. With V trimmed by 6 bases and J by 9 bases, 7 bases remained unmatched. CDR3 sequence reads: CASSDPGQGQYF. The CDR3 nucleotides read TGTGCCAGCAGCGACCCTGGACAGGGGCAGTACTTC.

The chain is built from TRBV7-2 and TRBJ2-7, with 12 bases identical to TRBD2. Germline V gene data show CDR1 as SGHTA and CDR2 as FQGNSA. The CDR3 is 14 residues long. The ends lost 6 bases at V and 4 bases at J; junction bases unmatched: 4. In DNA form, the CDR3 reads TGTGCCAGCAGACTAGCGGGGGGCGCGTACGAGCAGTACTTC. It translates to CASRLAGGAYEQYF.

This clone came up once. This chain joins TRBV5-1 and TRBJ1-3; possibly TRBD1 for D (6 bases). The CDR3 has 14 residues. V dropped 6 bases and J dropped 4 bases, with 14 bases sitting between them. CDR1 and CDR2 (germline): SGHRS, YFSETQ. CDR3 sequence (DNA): TGCGCCAGCATGATGGACAGCTCGGGAAACACCATATATTTT. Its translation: CASMMDSSGNTIYF.

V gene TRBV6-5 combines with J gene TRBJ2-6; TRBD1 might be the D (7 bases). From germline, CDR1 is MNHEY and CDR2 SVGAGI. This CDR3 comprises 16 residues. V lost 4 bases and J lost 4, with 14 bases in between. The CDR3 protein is CASSLTGTEGANVLTF. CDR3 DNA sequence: TGTGCCAGCAGTTTGACAGGGACTGAGGGGGCCAACGTCCTGACTTTC.

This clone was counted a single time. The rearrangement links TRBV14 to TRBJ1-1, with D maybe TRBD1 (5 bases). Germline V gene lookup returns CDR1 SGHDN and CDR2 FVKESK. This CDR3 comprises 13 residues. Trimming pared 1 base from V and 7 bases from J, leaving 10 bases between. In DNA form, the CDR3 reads TGTGCCAGCAGCCAAGTGCTCAGGGATGAAGCTTTCTTT. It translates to CASSQVLRDEAFF.

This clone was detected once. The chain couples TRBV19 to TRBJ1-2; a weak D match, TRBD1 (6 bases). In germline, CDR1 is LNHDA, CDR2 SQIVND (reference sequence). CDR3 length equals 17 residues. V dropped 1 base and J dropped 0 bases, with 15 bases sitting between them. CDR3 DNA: TGTGCCAGTAGTATAGTCAGGGGAGCTTCCTCTAACTATGGCTACACCTTC. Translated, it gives CASSIVRGASSNYGYTF.